This TCR beta chain comes out of a study of cytomegalovirus exposure and HLA in healthy donors. CDR1 and CDR2 (germline): SGHNT, YYREEE (reference sequence). With V trimmed by 4 bases and J by 6 bases, 14 bases remained unmatched. The CDR3 covers 17 residues. The PCR contained 60 Vbeta and 13 Jbeta primers. Method: immunoSEQ multiplex PCR; TCRdb's copy keeps in-frame clones and lacks some. The repertoire has roughly 140,000 clones, about three quarters of them found once; the top ten carry 0.55% to 0.8%. The receptor was isolated from a male donor in good health and CMV-seronegative. Sequenced input: PBMCs. The rearrangement joins TRBV5-4 to TRBJ2-7; 12 nucleotides agree with TRBD2. In DNA, the CDR3 is TGTGCCAGCAGCCCTAACCTCCCGGGACTAGCGGGTTCCGAGCAGTACTTC. Protein product: CASSPNLPGLAGSEQYF.